This is a list of T cell receptor beta chains from one sample in a study of cytomegalovirus exposure and HLA in healthy donors. The data were produced by immunoSEQ multiplex PCR, yet TCRdb's version contains in-frame clones alone and is incomplete. The sample includes under 200,000 clones, around 79% of them seen just once. The source material was PBMCs. The receptors originated from a woman aged 25 to 39 in good health and CMV-seropositive. Each CDR3 is given with its conserved first and last residue. A D gene is named only where the DNA matches it firmly. Clone size, where shown, is once, few, many, or a class for clones that have expanded.

v_gene	j_gene	d_gene	abundance	CDR3nt	CDR3aa
TRBV2	TRBJ2-1	TRBD2	-	TGTGCCAGCAGGGATCTAGCGGTCTCCTACAATGAGCAGTTCTTC	CASRDLAVSYNEQFF
TRBV7-9	TRBJ2-3	-	-	TGTGCCAGCAGCTTACAGGGGAGATGGATAGATACGCAGTATTTT	CASSLQGRWIDTQYF
TRBV7-9	TRBJ1-4	-	-	TGTGCCAGCAGCACAGCAGGGAATGAAAAACTGTTTTTT	CASSTAGNEKLFF
TRBV30	TRBJ2-3	-	-	TGTGCCTGGAGTGTACGAGCGGATACGCAGTATTTT	CAWSVRADTQYF
TRBV15	TRBJ2-7	TRBD1	-	TGTGCCACCAGCAGTTGGGACAGCGCCTACGAGCAGTACTTC	CATSSWDSAYEQYF
TRBV29-1	TRBJ2-5	-	-	TGCAGCCTCCACAGGGAAGAGACCCAGTACTTC	CSLHREETQYF
TRBV6-1	TRBJ2-1	-	-	TGTGCCAGCAGTGTAAACCTGGGACTCGGATCCTACAATGAGCAGTTCTTC	CASSVNLGLGSYNEQFF
TRBV9	TRBJ1-1	TRBD1	-	TGTGCCAGCAGCGTAGAGGACAGGGTCCTACTCATGAACACTGAAGCTTTCTTT	CASSVEDRVLLMNTEAFF
TRBV7-6	TRBJ2-2	TRBD1	-	TGTGCCAGCAGCTCCTACCTTTTCTCAGGGGGCAACACCGGGGAGCTGTTTTTT	CASSSYLFSGGNTGELFF
TRBV5-6	TRBJ1-2	TRBD1	-	TGTGCCAGCAGCTTGCTCGGACAGGGCAAGCTCTATGGCTACACCTTC	CASSLLGQGKLYGYTF
TRBV4-3	TRBJ2-5	TRBD1	-	TGCGCCAGCAGCCTAGGCGGGACAGGGTCCATCGGGGAGACCCAGTACTTC	CASSLGGTGSIGETQYF
TRBV2	TRBJ2-1	-	-	TGTGCCAGCAGTGTTACTAGCAGCTACAATGAGCAGTTCTTC	CASSVTSSYNEQFF
TRBV5-1	TRBJ2-1	-	-	TGCGCCAGCAGCTTGTTAGGCGGGGGCGTATCTGAGCAGTTCTTC	CASSLLGGGVSEQFF
TRBV27	TRBJ2-2	TRBD1	-	TGTGCCAGCAGAGCAGGGGGTTTAAACACCGGGGAGCTGTTTTTT	CASRAGGLNTGELFF
TRBV6-1	TRBJ1-4	-	-	TGTGCCAGCAACCTAAGTCCTTCAACTAATGAAAAACTGTTTTTT	CASNLSPSTNEKLFF
TRBV6-4	TRBJ2-1	TRBD2	-	TGTGCCAGCAGTGAATCCGCGGGAGGGCAGGGCGAGCAGTTCTTC	CASSESAGGQGEQFF
TRBV27	TRBJ2-1	-	-	TGTGCCAGCAGTTTATTCGGACAGTACAATGAGCAGTTCTTC	CASSLFGQYNEQFF
TRBV11-2	TRBJ1-2	-	-	TGTGCCAGCAGCACGCAGGGGAACTATGGCTACACCTTC	CASSTQGNYGYTF
TRBV27	TRBJ2-7	TRBD1	-	TGTGCCAGCAGTTTCCTACAGAAGGGACAGCCCTACGAGCAGTACTTC	CASSFLQKGQPYEQYF
TRBV5-1	TRBJ2-1	TRBD2	-	TGCGCCAGCAGCTTGGTGGGACTAGCGGGTCCTAGGGAGCAGTTCTTC	CASSLVGLAGPREQFF
TRBV19	TRBJ2-3	-	-	TGTGCCTCAGGGGAAGATACGCAGTATTTT	CASGEDTQYF
TRBV4-1	TRBJ1-2	-	-	TGCGCCAGCAGCCTCACGGACCGAGCGGTTCATGGCTACACCTTC	CASSLTDRAVHGYTF
TRBV2	TRBJ1-4	-	-	TGTGCCAGCAGGGGGCGCACGGATGAAAAACTGTTTTTT	CASRGRTDEKLFF
TRBV2	TRBJ1-2	TRBD1	-	TGTGCCAGCAGTGGGGACAGGGCGAGTGGCTACACCTTC	CASSGDRASGYTF
TRBV6-5	TRBJ1-1	-	-	TGTGCCAGCAGTTACGGGGGGGCTGGGACTGAAGCTTTCTTT	CASSYGGAGTEAFF
TRBV4-2	TRBJ2-7	TRBD2	-	TGTGCCAGCAGCCAAGAAGAACTAGCGGGGGGATGGTCCTACGAGCAGTACTTC	CASSQEELAGGWSYEQYF
TRBV29-1	TRBJ2-1	-	-	TGCAGCGCCGAAGGGGGGGCCGATTCCAATGAGCAGTTCTTC	CSAEGGADSNEQFF
TRBV7-9	TRBJ2-7	TRBD1	-	TGTGCCAGCAGCTTAGCTCGGACAGGGCAGTACTTC	CASSLARTGQYF
TRBV11-3	TRBJ2-2	TRBD1	once	TGTGCCAGCAGCGGGGGGACAGGGTACACCGGGGAGCTGTTTTTT	CASSGGTGYTGELFF
TRBV6-1	TRBJ1-6	TRBD1	-	TGTGCCAGCACCCGACAGGGGGTGGAATCACCCCTCCACTTT	CASTRQGVESPLHF
TRBV4-1	TRBJ2-1	-	-	TGCGCCAGCAGCCAAGATCGTCTTAGGAGGTCCTACAATGAGCAGTTCTTC	CASSQDRLRRSYNEQFF
TRBV9	TRBJ2-1	-	-	TGTGCCAGCAGCGTAGCTCCCAGGGTCTGGGATGAGCAGTTCTTC	CASSVAPRVWDEQFF
TRBV2	TRBJ2-1	-	-	TGTGCCAGCAGTGACTCCCGCCGCCTGAGCTCCTACAATGAGCAGTTCTTC	CASSDSRRLSSYNEQFF
TRBV29-1	TRBJ2-7	-	-	TGCAGCGTTGAAGAGGAGGGCCGGACCTACGAGCAGTACTTC	CSVEEEGRTYEQYF
TRBV4-3	TRBJ1-3	-	-	TGCGCCAGCAGCCTGAGCTCTGGAAACACCATATATTTT	CASSLSSGNTIYF
TRBV4-3	TRBJ1-3	-	-	TGCGCCAGCAGCCAAGATTTCGCGTCCCCCTCTGGAAACACCATATATTTT	CASSQDFASPSGNTIYF
TRBV11-2	TRBJ2-1	TRBD2	-	TGTGCCAGCAGCCCGCAGACTAGCGGGAGCCACAATGAGCAGTTCTTC	CASSPQTSGSHNEQFF
TRBV6-1	TRBJ1-4	TRBD1	-	TGTGCCAGCAGTGAAACCCCCCTGACAGGGGCTAATGAAAAACTGTTTTTT	CASSETPLTGANEKLFF
TRBV27	TRBJ1-2	TRBD1	-	TGTGCCAGCAGTCCCCGCCGGGACACAGGGGTAATACTTGGCTACACCTTC	CASSPRRDTGVILGYTF
TRBV10-3	TRBJ2-7	TRBD1	-	TGTGCCATCAGTGAGCCCGGACAGGGCTACGAGCAGTACTTC	CAISEPGQGYEQYF
TRBV11-3	TRBJ2-1	TRBD2	-	TGTGCCAGCGCTGGGGAGGGAGGTCCACACAATGAGCAGTTCTTC	CASAGEGGPHNEQFF
TRBV18	TRBJ2-5	TRBD2	-	TGTGCCAGCTCACCACTAACTAGCGGAGGCCAAGAGACCCAGTACTTC	CASSPLTSGGQETQYF
TRBV5-1	TRBJ1-2	-	-	TGCGCCAGCAGGCAGGGTCAGGGAATCAGTGGCTACACCTTC	CASRQGQGISGYTF
TRBV14	TRBJ1-1	-	-	TGTGCCAGCAGCCACGTTCCAGAGAACACTGAAGCTTTCTTT	CASSHVPENTEAFF
TRBV13	TRBJ2-1	-	-	TGTGCCAGCAGCTTGGAACAGGGTGGCTACAATGAGCAGTTCTTC	CASSLEQGGYNEQFF
TRBV5-6	TRBJ1-1	-	-	TGTGCCAGCAGCGAGGGGGGGGGCGCGGGCACTGAAGCTTTCTTT	CASSEGGGAGTEAFF
TRBV4-3	TRBJ2-1	TRBD2	-	TGCGCCAGCAGCCAAGATGGAGCGGGAGCCTACAATGAGCAGTTCTTC	CASSQDGAGAYNEQFF
TRBV30	TRBJ1-2	TRBD1	-	TGTGCCGGTAAAACAGGGGGAGGCGATGGCTACACCTTC	CAGKTGGGDGYTF
TRBV19	TRBJ2-1	TRBD2	few	TGTGCCAGTAGTATTAGAGCGGGGGGGGCGAATGAGCAGTTCTTC	CASSIRAGGANEQFF
TRBV9	TRBJ2-2	TRBD2	few	TGTGCCAGCAGCGTTAGACCTAGCGGGAACCCGAACACCGGGGAGCTGTTTTTT	CASSVRPSGNPNTGELFF
TRBV6-1	TRBJ2-7	-	few	TGTGCCAGCCGAGACAGATACAGAGCCTCCTACGAGCAGTACTTC	CASRDRYRASYEQYF
TRBV19	TRBJ1-6	-	-	TGTGCCAGTAGTATACAAGGGGCTTCACCCCTCCACTTT	CASSIQGASPLHF
TRBV5-1	TRBJ2-1	TRBD2	-	TGCGCCAGCAGTTTGAAGTTCACTAGCGGGAATCAGGAGCAGTTCTTC	CASSLKFTSGNQEQFF
TRBV7-2	TRBJ1-1	-	-	TGTGCCAGCAGCTGGGGCGTGGGTATCACTGAAGCTTTCTTT	CASSWGVGITEAFF
TRBV4-2	TRBJ2-3	-	-	TGTGCCAGCAGTCAAGGTTCCTCAGCGGGTGGGGCAGATACGCAGTATTTT	CASSQGSSAGGADTQYF
TRBV28	TRBJ1-2	-	-	TGTGCCAGCAGTTTATTCCAGACTGGGTCTGGCTACACCTTC	CASSLFQTGSGYTF
TRBV13	TRBJ1-2	-	once	TGTGCCAGCAGCTTAGGAACAGCTGGCTACACCTTC	CASSLGTAGYTF
TRBV11-2	TRBJ2-1	TRBD2	-	TGTGCCAGCAGCCTAGCGGGAGACCGACATAAGCATGAGCAGTTCTTC	CASSLAGDRHKHEQFF